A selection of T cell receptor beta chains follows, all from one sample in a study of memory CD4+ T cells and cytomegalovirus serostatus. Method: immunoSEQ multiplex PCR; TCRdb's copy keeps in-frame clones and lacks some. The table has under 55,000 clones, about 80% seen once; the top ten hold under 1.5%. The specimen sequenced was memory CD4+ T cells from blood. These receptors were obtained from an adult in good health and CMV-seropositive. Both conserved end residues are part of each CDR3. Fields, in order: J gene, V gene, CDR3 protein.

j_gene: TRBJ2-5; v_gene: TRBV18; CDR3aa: CASSLRTGERETQYF
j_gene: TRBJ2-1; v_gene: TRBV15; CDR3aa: CATSSVGTYQDDEQFF
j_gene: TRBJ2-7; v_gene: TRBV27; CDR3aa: CASSSPTGGSYEQYF
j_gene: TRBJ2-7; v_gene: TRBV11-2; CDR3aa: CASSLVSEQYF
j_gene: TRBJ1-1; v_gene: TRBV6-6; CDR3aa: CASEGGNTEAFF
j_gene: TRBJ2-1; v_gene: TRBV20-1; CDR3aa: CSAKTGTKQFF
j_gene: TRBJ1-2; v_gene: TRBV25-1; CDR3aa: CASRNSGAPLVGYTF
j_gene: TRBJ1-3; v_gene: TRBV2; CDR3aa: CASSERGNTIYF
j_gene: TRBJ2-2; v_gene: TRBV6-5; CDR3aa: CASSGDRTAELFF
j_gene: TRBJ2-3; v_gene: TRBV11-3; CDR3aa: CASSLAAGQGTQYF
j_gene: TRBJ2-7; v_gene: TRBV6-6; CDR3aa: CASSLRQGWGEQYF
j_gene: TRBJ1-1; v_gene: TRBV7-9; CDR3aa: CASSTGNTEAFF
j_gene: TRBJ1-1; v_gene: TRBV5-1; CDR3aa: CASSSGGSALEAFF
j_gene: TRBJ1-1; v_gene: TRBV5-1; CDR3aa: CASSLVGLGPNTEAFF
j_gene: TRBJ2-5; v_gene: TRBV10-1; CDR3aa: CASYRDGETQYF
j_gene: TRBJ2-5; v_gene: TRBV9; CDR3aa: CASNHTAPGGQTARETQYF
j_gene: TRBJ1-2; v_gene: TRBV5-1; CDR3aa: CASSWGNYGYTF
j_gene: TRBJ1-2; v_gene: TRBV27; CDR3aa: CASSGGPTGQGFRRNYGYTF
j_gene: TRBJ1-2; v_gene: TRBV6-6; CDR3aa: CASESRGADYGYTF
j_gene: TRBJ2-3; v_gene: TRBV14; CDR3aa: CASSQTIAGSSTDTQYF
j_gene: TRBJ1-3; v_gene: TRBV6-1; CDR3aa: CASSEDSGPGNTIYF
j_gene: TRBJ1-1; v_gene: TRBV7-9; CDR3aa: CASSSRTGRSEAFF
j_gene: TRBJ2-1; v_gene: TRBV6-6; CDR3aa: CASSTLAGGRSEQFF
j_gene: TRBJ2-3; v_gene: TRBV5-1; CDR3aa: CASSSGGTSTDTQYF
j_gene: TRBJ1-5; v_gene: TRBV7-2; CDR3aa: CASSLVGAGNQPQHF
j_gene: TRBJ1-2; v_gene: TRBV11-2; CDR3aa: CASSGAAYGYTF
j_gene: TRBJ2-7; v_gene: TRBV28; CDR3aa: CASSLADSYEQYF
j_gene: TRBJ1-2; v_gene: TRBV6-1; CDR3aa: CASSGGGRGVDGYTF
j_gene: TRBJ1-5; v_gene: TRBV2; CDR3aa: CASSAGGNSNQPQHF
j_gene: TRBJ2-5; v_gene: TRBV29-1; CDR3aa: CSLRKGRETQYF
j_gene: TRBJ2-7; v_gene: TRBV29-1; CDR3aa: CSVLKPRLAGGLVQYF
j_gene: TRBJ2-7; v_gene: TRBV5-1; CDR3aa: CASSPSPDLAGAYEQYF
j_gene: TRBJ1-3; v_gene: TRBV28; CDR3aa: CASSAAGTGTGNTIYF
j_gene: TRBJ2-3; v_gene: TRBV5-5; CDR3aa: CASSLGLAGVDTQYF
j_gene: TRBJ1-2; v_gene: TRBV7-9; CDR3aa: CASSLGNSVVYGYTF
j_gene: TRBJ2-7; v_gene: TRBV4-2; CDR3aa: CASSPQVSTSSYEQYF
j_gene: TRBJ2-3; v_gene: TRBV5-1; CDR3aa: CASRPTSGGSSTDTQYF
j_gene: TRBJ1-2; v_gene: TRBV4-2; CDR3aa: CASSQVQSNYGYTF
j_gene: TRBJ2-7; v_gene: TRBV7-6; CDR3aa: CASSFGPTYEQYF
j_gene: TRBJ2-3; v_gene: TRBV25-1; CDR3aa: CASSESRTFTDTQYF